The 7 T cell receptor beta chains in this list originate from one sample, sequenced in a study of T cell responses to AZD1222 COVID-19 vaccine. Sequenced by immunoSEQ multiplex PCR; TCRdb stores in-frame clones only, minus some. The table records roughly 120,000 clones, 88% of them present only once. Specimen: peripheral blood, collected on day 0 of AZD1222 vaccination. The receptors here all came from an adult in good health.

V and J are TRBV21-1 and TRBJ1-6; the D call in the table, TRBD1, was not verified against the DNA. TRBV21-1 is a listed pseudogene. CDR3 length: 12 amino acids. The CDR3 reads CASRTGASPLHF. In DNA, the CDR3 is TGTGCCAGCAGAACAGGGGCCTCACCCCTCCACTTT.

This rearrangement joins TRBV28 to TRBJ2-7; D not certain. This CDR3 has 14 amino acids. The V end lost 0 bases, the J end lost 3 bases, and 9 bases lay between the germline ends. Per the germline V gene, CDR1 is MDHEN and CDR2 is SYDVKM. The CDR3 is CASSLWDRYYEQYF. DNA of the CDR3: TGTGCCAGCAGTTTATGGGATCGATACTACGAGCAGTACTTC. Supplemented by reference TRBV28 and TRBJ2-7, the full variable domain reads DVKVTQSSRYLVKRTGEKVFLECVQDMDHENMFWYRQDPGLGLRLIYFSYDVKMKEKGDIPEGYSVSREKKERFSLILESASTNQTSMYLCASSLWDRYYEQYFGPGTRLTVT.

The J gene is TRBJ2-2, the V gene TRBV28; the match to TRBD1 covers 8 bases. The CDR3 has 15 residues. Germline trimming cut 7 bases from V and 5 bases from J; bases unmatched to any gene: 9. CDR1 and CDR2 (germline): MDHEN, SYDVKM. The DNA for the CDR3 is TGTGCCAGCATAAGAGGACAGGGATGGACCGGGGAGCTGTTTTTT. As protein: CASIRGQGWTGELFF.

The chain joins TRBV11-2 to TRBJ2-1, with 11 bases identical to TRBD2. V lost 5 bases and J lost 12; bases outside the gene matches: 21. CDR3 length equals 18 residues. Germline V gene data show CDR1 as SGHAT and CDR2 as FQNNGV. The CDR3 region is CASSRPLAGGPRDLGQFF. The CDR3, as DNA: TGTGCCAGCAGCCGGCCATTAGCGGGAGGGCCGAGAGATTTGGGGCAGTTCTTC.

The CDR3 reads CASSDRGAGELFF. The CDR3 DNA reads TGTGCCAGTAGTGACAGGGGTGCCGGGGAGCTGTTTTTT. The genes are TRBV19 and TRBJ2-2; 8 bases align to TRBD1. The CDR3 has 13 residues. The V gene's germline CDR1 is LNHDA and CDR2 SQIVND (reference sequence). J lost 6 bases, V lost 5 bases, and 2 bases had no gene match.

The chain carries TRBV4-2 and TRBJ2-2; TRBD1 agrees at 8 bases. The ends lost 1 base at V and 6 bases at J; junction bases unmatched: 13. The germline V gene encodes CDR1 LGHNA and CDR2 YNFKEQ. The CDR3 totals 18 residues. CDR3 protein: CASSQGYYGQGSAGELFF. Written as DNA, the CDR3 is TGTGCCAGCAGCCAAGGGTATTATGGACAGGGCAGCGCCGGGGAGCTGTTTTTT.

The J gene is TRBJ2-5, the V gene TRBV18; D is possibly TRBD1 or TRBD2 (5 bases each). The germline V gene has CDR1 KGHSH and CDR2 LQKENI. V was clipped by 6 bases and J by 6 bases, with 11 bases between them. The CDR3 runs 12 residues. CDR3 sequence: CASSSGTQTQYF. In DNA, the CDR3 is TGTGCCAGCTCGTCCGGGACGCAGACCCAGTACTTC.